These T cell receptor beta chains were read from a single sample in a study of beta chain features in type 1 diabetes. This table comes from immunoSEQ multiplex PCR, and its TCRdb copy is limited to in-frame clones, with some not included. The sample holds 350,000 to 400,000 clones, more than 13% seen once. Sequenced: naive CD4+ T cells from blood. The receptor source for this set is a woman younger than 30 in good health. Both conserved end residues are part of each CDR3. Fields, in order: J gene, V gene, clone size, CDR3 length, D gene, CDR3 protein, CDR3 DNA. D genes are given only for firm matches. Only some rows state a clone size, as once, few, many or a class for expanded clones.

j_gene: TRBJ2-1
v_gene: TRBV11-3
abundance: .
len: 16
d_gene: .
CDR3aa: CASSYRDSAGHNEQFF
CDR3nt: TGTGCCAGCAGCTACAGGGACTCAGCGGGGCACAATGAGCAGTTCTTC

j_gene: TRBJ2-5
v_gene: TRBV5-1
abundance: .
len: 15
d_gene: TRBD1
CDR3aa: CASSTNRGGQETQYF
CDR3nt: TGCGCCAGCAGCACGAACAGGGGTGGGCAAGAGACCCAGTACTTC

j_gene: TRBJ2-1
v_gene: TRBV27
abundance: few
len: 12
d_gene: .
CDR3aa: CASSIRGNEQFF
CDR3nt: TGTGCCAGCAGTATTAGGGGGAATGAGCAGTTCTTC

j_gene: TRBJ2-7
v_gene: TRBV7-2
abundance: few
len: 15
d_gene: TRBD1
CDR3aa: CASSSRTGKPYEQYF
CDR3nt: TGTGCCAGCAGCTCACGGACAGGGAAGCCGTACGAGCAGTACTTC

j_gene: TRBJ2-1
v_gene: TRBV2
abundance: .
len: 14
d_gene: .
CDR3aa: CASSILMTRPEQFF
CDR3nt: TGTGCCAGCAGTATACTCATGACTCGCCCCGAGCAGTTCTTC

j_gene: TRBJ2-3
v_gene: TRBV2
abundance: .
len: 13
d_gene: .
CDR3aa: CASSELLTDTQYF
CDR3nt: TGTGCCAGCAGTGAACTGTTAACAGATACGCAGTATTTT

j_gene: TRBJ2-5
v_gene: TRBV30
abundance: few
len: 12
d_gene: .
CDR3aa: CAWTPGKETQYF
CDR3nt: TGTGCCTGGACCCCAGGGAAAGAGACCCAGTACTTC

j_gene: TRBJ2-1
v_gene: TRBV28
abundance: .
len: 14
d_gene: .
CDR3aa: CASSSPGLVAEQFF
CDR3nt: TGTGCCAGCAGTTCCCCGGGACTGGTAGCTGAGCAGTTCTTC

j_gene: TRBJ2-1
v_gene: TRBV20-1
abundance: .
len: 11
d_gene: .
CDR3aa: CSASFYNEQFF
CDR3nt: TGCAGTGCTTCTTTCTACAATGAGCAGTTCTTC

j_gene: TRBJ2-1
v_gene: TRBV28
abundance: .
len: 15
d_gene: TRBD2
CDR3aa: CASSSLAGGYNEQFF
CDR3nt: TGTGCCAGCAGTTCTCTAGCGGGAGGATACAATGAGCAGTTCTTC

j_gene: TRBJ2-1
v_gene: TRBV14
abundance: few
len: 16
d_gene: .
CDR3aa: CASSQGTGALYNEQFF
CDR3nt: TGTGCCAGCAGCCAAGGAACGGGAGCCTTATACAATGAGCAGTTCTTC

j_gene: TRBJ1-2
v_gene: TRBV29-1
abundance: .
len: 15
d_gene: .
CDR3aa: CSVDFARGRGGGYTF
CDR3nt: TGCAGCGTTGATTTTGCCAGGGGCAGAGGGGGAGGCTACACCTTC

j_gene: TRBJ2-1
v_gene: TRBV5-1
abundance: few
len: 14
d_gene: TRBD1
CDR3aa: CASSTGQGRDEQFF
CDR3nt: TGCGCCAGCAGCACAGGACAGGGAAGGGATGAGCAGTTCTTC

j_gene: TRBJ2-1
v_gene: TRBV15
abundance: .
len: 14
d_gene: .
CDR3aa: CATLSGEGYNEQFF
CDR3nt: TGTGCCACCCTCTCAGGGGAGGGGTACAATGAGCAGTTCTTC

j_gene: TRBJ1-1
v_gene: TRBV6-5
abundance: few
len: 14
d_gene: .
CDR3aa: CASSYSAVNTEAFF
CDR3nt: TGTGCCAGCAGTTATTCCGCGGTGAACACTGAAGCTTTCTTT

j_gene: TRBJ2-1
v_gene: TRBV28
abundance: .
len: 12
d_gene: TRBD2
CDR3aa: CASSLQTSGRFF
CDR3nt: TGTGCCAGCAGTTTGCAGACTAGCGGGAGGTTCTTC

j_gene: TRBJ2-2
v_gene: TRBV21-1
abundance: few
len: 16
d_gene: .
CDR3aa: CASSKVGGKNTGELFF
CDR3nt: TGTGCCAGCAGCAAAGTGGGCGGGAAGAACACCGGGGAGCTGTTTTTT

j_gene: TRBJ1-5
v_gene: TRBV25-1
abundance: .
len: 13
d_gene: .
CDR3aa: CASSEFGNQPQHF
CDR3nt: TGTGCCAGCAGTGAATTCGGCAATCAGCCCCAGCATTTT